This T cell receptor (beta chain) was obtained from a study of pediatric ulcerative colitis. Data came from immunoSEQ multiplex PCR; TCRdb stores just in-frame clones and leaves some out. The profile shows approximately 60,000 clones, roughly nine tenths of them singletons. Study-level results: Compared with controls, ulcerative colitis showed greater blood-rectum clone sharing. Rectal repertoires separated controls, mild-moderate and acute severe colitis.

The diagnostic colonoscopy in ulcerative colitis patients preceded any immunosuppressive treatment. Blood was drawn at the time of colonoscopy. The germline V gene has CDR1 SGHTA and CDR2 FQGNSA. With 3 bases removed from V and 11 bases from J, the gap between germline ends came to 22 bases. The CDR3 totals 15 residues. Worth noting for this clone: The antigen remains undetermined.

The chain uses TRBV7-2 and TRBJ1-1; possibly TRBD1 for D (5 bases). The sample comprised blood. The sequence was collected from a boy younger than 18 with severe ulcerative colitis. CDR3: CASSFPTETLSRAFF. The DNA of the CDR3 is TGTGCCAGCAGCTTCCCGACAGAAACCTTATCGAGGGCTTTCTTT.